These 25 T cell receptor beta chains were sequenced from one sample in a study of neurological immune-mediated disorders. From the 5' RACE reads, TCRdb called clonotypes with MiXCR, one entry per CDR3 protein. The data hold 90,000 to 100,000 distinct CDR3 sequences, with 3.5% observed a single time. Sequencing was performed on PBMCs. Receptor source: a woman younger than 35 with multiple sclerosis.

This clonotype was seen a few times. The V and J genes are TRBV4-2 and TRBJ1-5; D is undetermined. CDR3 size: 15 residues. The ends were cut back, 0 bases at V and 3 bases at J, with 9 bases in the middle. Germline CDR1 reads LGHNA; CDR2 reads YNFKEQ. The CDR3 DNA reads TGTGCCAGCAGCCAAGAAGGACGGTACAATCAGCCCCAGCATTTT. It encodes CASSQEGRYNQPQHF.

The table lists this clonotype with a few counts. The chain employs TRBV20-1 and TRBJ2-3; 7 bases are a match to TRBD2. CDR1 and CDR2 from the germline V gene are DFQATT and SNEGSKA (reference sequence). This CDR3 is built from 13 residues. Trimming took 1 base from V and 6 from J; bases not matched to a gene: 4. The CDR3 sequence: CSARVGSGDTQYF. CDR3 bases: TGCAGTGCTAGAGTCGGTAGCGGGGATACGCAGTATTTT.

As regards this clonotype: This sequence may be a read error, since a much larger clone differs from it by one base. The chain combines TRBV28 with TRBJ1-5; D remains unclear. CDR1 and CDR2 from the germline V gene are MDHEN and SYDVKM. CDR3 length: 12 amino acids. The CDR3 here is CASSTGGQPQNF. CDR3 bases: TGTGCCAGCAGTACCGGTGGCCAGCCCCAGAATTTT. Full variable domain (outside the CDR3, taken from reference TRBV28 and TRBJ1-5): DVKVTQSSRYLVKRTGEKVFLECVQDMDHENMFWYRQDPGLGLRLIYFSYDVKMKEKGDIPEGYSVSREKKERFSLILESASTNQTSMYLCASSTGGQPQNFGDGTRLSIL.

This clonotype has at least ten counts. The chain joins TRBV20-1 to TRBJ2-2; the D is unclear. Germline V gives CDR1 DFQATT, CDR2 SNEGSKA (reference sequence). The CDR3 totals 15 residues. V lost 1 base to trimming and J lost 2 bases, with 11 bases between them. CDR3 region: CSARARAPNTGELFF. CDR3 in DNA: TGCAGTGCTAGAGCTAGAGCGCCTAACACCGGGGAGCTGTTTTTT.

The table lists this clonotype with many counts. V is TRBV7-2 and J is TRBJ2-7; D is possibly TRBD1 (6 bases). Trimming removed 5 bases from V and 2 bases from J, with 16 bases in between. This CDR3 has 15 residues. In germline, CDR1 is SGHTA, CDR2 FQGNSA. CDR3: CASSLNIQGPYEQYF. CDR3 DNA: TGTGCCAGCAGCCTAAATATACAGGGCCCCTACGAGCAGTACTTC. Filled out from reference TRBV7-2 and TRBJ2-7, the complete variable domain reads GAGVSQSPSNKVTEKGKDVELRCDPISGHTALYWYRQSLGQGLEFLIYFQGNSAPDKSGLPSDRFSAERTGGSVSTLTIQRTQQEDSAVYLCASSLNIQGPYEQYFGPGTRLTVT.

This clonotype was seen many times. This chain uses TRBV6-5 with TRBJ1-2, with 8 bases lining up with TRBD1. V was clipped by 6 bases and J by 7 bases; unmatched bases: 4. CDR1 and CDR2 from the germline V gene are MNHEY and SVGAGI. The CDR3 totals 12 residues. The CDR3 region is CASSRGQAGYTF. The CDR3 nucleotides read TGTGCCAGCAGCAGGGGACAGGCTGGCTACACCTTC.

This clonotype was seen ten or more times. This chain connects TRBV4-1 to TRBJ2-2; the D call may be TRBD1 or TRBD2 (5 bases each). The germline V and J ends were trimmed by 0 bases and 4 bases, with 18 bases remaining between them. CDR1 and CDR2 (germline): MGHRA, YSYEKL. This CDR3 is 18 amino acids long. CDR3 nucleotides: TGCGCCAGCAGCCAAGATAGGGGTGCCGGTCGGGGCACCGGGGAGCTGTTTTTT. Its translation: CASSQDRGAGRGTGELFF.

Many counts were recorded for this clonotype. The chain has TRBV6-5 and TRBJ2-7; D possibly matches TRBD1 or TRBD2 (5 bases each). The V gene lost 5 bases and the J gene lost 1 base, with 9 bases spanning the gap. The CDR3 length is 13 residues. Germline CDR1 and CDR2: MNHEY and SVGAGI. CDR3 nucleotide sequence: TGTGCCAGCAGTCCGGGACGGTCCTACGAGCAGTACTTC. It is translated as CASSPGRSYEQYF.

This clonotype was seen repeatedly, ten times or more. This sequence joins TRBV9 and TRBJ2-3; 11 bases line up with TRBD2. After removal of 4 bases from V and 3 bases from J, the junction contained 10 bases not matched to a gene. CDR3 size: 17 residues. In germline, CDR1 is SGDLS, CDR2 YYNGEE. CDR3 coding DNA: TGTGCCAGCAGCTCTATCTTAGCGGGGGGGCCTACAGATACGCAGTATTTT. Residues: CASSSILAGGPTDTQYF.

Points on this clonotype: A single base separates this from a much larger clone, so it may be a read error. This chain connects TRBV11-2 to TRBJ1-1; D call uncertain. The CDR3 is 13 residues long. Germline values: CDR1 SGHAT, CDR2 FQNNGV. CDR3 protein: CVSSLRVGSEAFF. The DNA for the CDR3 is TGTGTCAGCAGCTTACGGGTAGGGTCCGAAGCTTTCTTT.

Many counts were recorded for this clonotype. The rearrangement joins TRBV27 to TRBJ1-4; no clear D. This CDR3 is built from 16 residues. Trimming took 5 bases from V and 2 from J, leaving 15 bases between them. The germline gives CDR1 MNHEY, CDR2 SMNVEV (reference sequence). CDR3 sequence: CASSPRDPATNEKLFF. The CDR3 DNA follows: TGTGCCAGCAGTCCTCGAGACCCGGCCACTAATGAAAAACTGTTTTTT.

This clonotype was seen only a few times. The rearrangement uses TRBV5-1 and TRBJ2-1; 7 bases align to TRBD2. Per the germline V gene, CDR1 is SGHRS and CDR2 is YFSETQ. V was clipped by 4 bases and J by 2 bases; unmatched bases: 3. The CDR3 length is 14 residues. CDR3 nucleotide sequence: TGCGCCAGCAGCGTGAGCGGGACCTACAATGAGCAGTTCTTC. It codes for CASSVSGTYNEQFF.

This clonotype has a count of ten or more. The chain employs TRBV11-2 and TRBJ2-1; possibly TRBD2 for D (5 bases). The germline CDR1 and CDR2 sequences are SGHAT and FQNNGV. The CDR3 is 15 residues long. Trimming shortened V by 1 base and J by 5 bases, and 12 bases separated the two germline ends. The CDR3 coding sequence is TGTGCCAGCAGCTTAGGAGCGGTTACCCACAATGAGCAGTTCTTC. Amino acids: CASSLGAVTHNEQFF.

There are many counts of this clonotype. The chain recombines TRBV20-1 with TRBJ2-2; 7 nucleotides align to TRBD2. With V trimmed by 1 base and J by 5 bases, 7 bases remained unmatched. Per the germline V gene, CDR1 is DFQATT and CDR2 is SNEGSKA (reference sequence). This CDR3 contains 15 residues. CDR3 sequence (DNA): TGCAGTGCTAGAGTCGCGGCTAGCGGTACCGGGGAGCTGTTTTTT. This translates into CSARVAASGTGELFF.

Ten or more counts support this clonotype. V usage is TRBV15 and J usage is TRBJ2-1, with 7 nucleotides matching TRBD2. The ends lost 3 bases at V and 10 bases at J; junction bases unmatched: 3. Germline CDR1 is LNHNV and CDR2 is YYDKDF (reference sequence). CDR3 length equals 12 residues. CDR3 sequence reads: CATSSRGEEQFF. DNA for the CDR3: TGTGCCACCAGCAGCCGGGGGGAGGAGCAGTTCTTC.

This clonotype was counted at least ten times. The genes are TRBV6-2 or TRBV6-3 and TRBJ2-1; 9 bases match TRBD2. Trimming cost V 8 bases and J 2 bases; bases outside gene matches: 13. There are 17 residues in the CDR3. CDR1 and CDR2 from the germline V gene are MNHEY and SVGEGT. CDR3 amino acids: CASWGRGRAETYNEQFF. The CDR3 coding sequence is TGTGCCAGCTGGGGTCGCGGGAGGGCCGAAACCTACAATGAGCAGTTCTTC.

At least ten counts were recorded for this clonotype. This sequence joins TRBV27 and TRBJ2-7; D is ambiguous. The germline V gene has CDR1 MNHEY and CDR2 SMNVEV (reference sequence). The CDR3 is made up of 13 amino acids. Trimming cost V 2 bases and J 3 bases, with 8 bases left between them. CDR3 residues: CASSLKSSYEQYF. DNA for the CDR3: TGTGCCAGCAGTTTAAAGTCCAGCTACGAGCAGTACTTC.

As for this clonotype: In this CDR3 the conserved last residue, phenylalanine or tryptophan, is missing, so a read error is likely. V gene TRBV6-1 combines with J gene TRBJ2-1, with D unresolved. V was pared by 5 bases and J by 4 bases, with 6 bases between. CDR3 length equals 12 residues. Germline V gene data show CDR1 as MNHNS and CDR2 as SASEGT. DNA of the CDR3: TGTGCCAGCAGTCGAGATTACAATGAGCAGTTCAAC. Protein sequence: CASSRDYNEQFN.

Many counts were recorded for this clonotype. The V and J genes are TRBV12-3 or TRBV12-4 and TRBJ2-7; D may be TRBD1 or TRBD2 (5 bases each). Trimming removed 1 base at V and 9 bases at J, with 19 bases between. The CDR3 totals 15 residues. CDR3: CASSLDRDVPLGQYF. The CDR3 nucleotides read TGTGCCAGCAGTTTAGACCGGGACGTCCCATTAGGGCAGTACTTC.

This clonotype was observed many times. The chain employs TRBV7-3 and TRBJ2-7, with 10 nucleotides matching TRBD2. Unmatched junction bases numbered 12, after V lost 5 bases and J lost 5 bases. Germline V gives CDR1 SGHTA, CDR2 FQGTGA. The CDR3 is 16 residues long. CDR3 sequence reads: CASSLNLAGGRDEQYF. CDR3 coding DNA: TGTGCCAGCAGCCTAAATTTAGCGGGAGGCCGCGACGAGCAGTACTTC.

The rearrangement links TRBV19 to TRBJ2-2; TRBD1 matches at 12 bases. V shed 5 bases and J 2 bases; nucleotides not matched to a gene: 0. The germline gives CDR1 LNHDA, CDR2 SQIVND (reference sequence). The CDR3 covers 15 residues. The CDR3 loop is CASSGTGGNTGELFF. The CDR3 DNA reads as TGTGCCAGTAGTGGGACAGGGGGCAACACCGGGGAGCTGTTTTTT. Complete variable domain (other parts from reference TRBV19 and TRBJ2-2): DGGITQSPKYLFRKEGQNVTLSCEQNLNHDAMYWYRQDPGQGLRLIYYSQIVNDFQKGDIAEGYSVSREKKESFPLTVTSAQKNPTAFYLCASSGTGGNTGELFFGEGSRLTVL.

This rearrangement joins TRBV15 to TRBJ2-4; the D is unclear. The CDR3 is 14 amino acids. Germline CDR1 reads LNHNV; CDR2 reads YYDKDF (reference sequence). V was clipped by 3 bases and J by 8 bases, with 14 bases between them. The CDR3 protein is CATSRRVARYIQYF. The CDR3 DNA follows: TGTGCCACCAGCAGGAGAGTAGCCCGGTACATTCAGTACTTC. The complete variable domain, with remaining parts taken from reference TRBV15 and TRBJ2-4, reads DAMVIQNPRYQVTQFGKPVTLSCSQTLNHNVMYWYQQKSSQAPKLLFHYYDKDFNNEADTPDNFQSRRPNTSFCFLDIRSPGLGDTAMYLCATSRRVARYIQYFGAGTRLSVL.

This clonotype was found many times. This sequence joins TRBV3-1 and TRBJ2-7, with D possibly TRBD1 on 6 matching bases. Germline CDR1 reads LGHDT; CDR2 reads YNNKEL (reference sequence). CDR3 length equals 13 residues. V lost 6 bases and J lost 5, with 14 bases in between. This chain's CDR3 is CASRETGTHEQYF. CDR3 bases: TGTGCCAGCAGGGAAACCGGGACACACGAGCAGTACTTC.

This clonotype was recorded at least ten times. This rearrangement joins TRBV12-3 or TRBV12-4 to TRBJ2-1; TRBD2 matches at 13 bases. The length of the CDR3 is 19 residues. Trimming removed 6 bases from V and 7 bases from J; junction bases left unmatched: 18. CDR3: CASSHILAGGPVKLNEQFF. The CDR3 nucleotides are TGTGCCAGCAGCCATATACTAGCGGGGGGGCCAGTTAAGTTGAATGAGCAGTTCTTC.

This clonotype was counted many times. V is TRBV6-5 and J is TRBJ2-1, with TRBD2 identical over 12 bases. The CDR3 length is 17 residues. Germline-derived CDR1 and CDR2 are MNHEY and SVGAGI. V dropped 0 bases and J dropped 6; count of bases not matched to a gene: 6. The CDR3 sequence is CASSYSIRLAGVNEQFF. CDR3 in DNA: TGTGCCAGCAGTTACTCGATTAGACTAGCGGGGGTCAATGAGCAGTTCTTC.